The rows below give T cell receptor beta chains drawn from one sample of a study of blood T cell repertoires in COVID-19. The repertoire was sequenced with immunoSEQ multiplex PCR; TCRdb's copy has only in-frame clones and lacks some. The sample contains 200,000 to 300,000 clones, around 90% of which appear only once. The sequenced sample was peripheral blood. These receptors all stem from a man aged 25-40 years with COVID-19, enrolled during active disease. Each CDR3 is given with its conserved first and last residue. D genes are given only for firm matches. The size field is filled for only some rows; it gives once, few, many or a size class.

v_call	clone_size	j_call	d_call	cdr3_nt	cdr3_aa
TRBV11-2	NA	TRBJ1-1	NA	TGTGCCAGCAGCTCCCAGGAAGGGGTGGGCACTGAAGCTTTCTTT	CASSSQEGVGTEAFF
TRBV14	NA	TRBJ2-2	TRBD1	TGTGCCAGCAGCCGAGACCTCGCGGGACAGGTTGCCGGGGAGCTGTTTTTT	CASSRDLAGQVAGELFF
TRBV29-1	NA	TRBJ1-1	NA	TGCAGCGTGGGGAGGGGCTGGACTGAAGCTTTCTTT	CSVGRGWTEAFF
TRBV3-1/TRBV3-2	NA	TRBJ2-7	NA	TGTGCCAGCAGCCAAGGCCCCGGGTCCAACTACGAGCAGTACTTC	CASSQGPGSNYEQYF
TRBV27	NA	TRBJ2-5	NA	TGTGCCAGCAGTTTTGTAACAGGAACCCAAGAGACCCAGTACTTC	CASSFVTGTQETQYF
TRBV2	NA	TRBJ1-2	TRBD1	TGTGCCAGCTCGGACAGGGAGTATGGCTACACCTTC	CASSDREYGYTF
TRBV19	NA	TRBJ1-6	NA	TGTGCCAGTAGTTTTACACAGGGAGATAATTCACCCCTCCACTTT	CASSFTQGDNSPLHF
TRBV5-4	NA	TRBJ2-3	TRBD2	TGTGCCAGCAGCTTGCGGGGGGGTAGCACAGATACGCAGTATTTT	CASSLRGGSTDTQYF
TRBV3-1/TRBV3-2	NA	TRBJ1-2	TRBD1	TGTGCCAGCAGCCAAGATATCCGGGACAGGAGTGGCTACACCTTC	CASSQDIRDRSGYTF
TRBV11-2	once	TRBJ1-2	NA	TGTGCCAGCAGCTTAGAGGCAGGTCCCTATGGCTACACCTTC	CASSLEAGPYGYTF
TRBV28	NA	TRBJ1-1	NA	TGTGCCAGCAGTTTGCCGGAGAGGAAAGCTTTCTTT	CASSLPERKAFF
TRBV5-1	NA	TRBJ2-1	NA	TGCGCCAGCAGGCGGGCGGGGGCCCTTTACAATGAGCAGTTCTTC	CASRRAGALYNEQFF
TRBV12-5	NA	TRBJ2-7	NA	TGTGCTAGTGGGCCACTTATCTACGAGCAGTACTTC	CASGPLIYEQYF
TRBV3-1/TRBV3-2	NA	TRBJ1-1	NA	TGTGCCAGCAGCCAAGCCCAAACACACAGGGTTCAAGCTTTCTTT	CASSQAQTHRVQAFF
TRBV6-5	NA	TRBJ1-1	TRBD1	TGTGCCAGCAGTTACTCAGGACAGGGAGGCACTGAAGCTTTCTTT	CASSYSGQGGTEAFF
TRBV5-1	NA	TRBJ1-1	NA	TGCGCCAGCAGTCCGGGGAACACTGAAGCTTTCTTT	CASSPGNTEAFF
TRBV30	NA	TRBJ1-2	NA	TGTGCCTGGAGGAACAGGGTCTATGGCTACACCTTC	CAWRNRVYGYTF
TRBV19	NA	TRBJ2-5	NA	TGTGCCAGTAGTTCGCAGATCCAAGAGACCCAGTACTTC	CASSSQIQETQYF
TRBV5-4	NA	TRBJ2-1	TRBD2	TGTGCCAGCAGCTTGGGGACTAGCGGGACCTACAATGAGCAGTTCTTC	CASSLGTSGTYNEQFF
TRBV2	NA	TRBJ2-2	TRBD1	TGTGCCAGCAGATGGGGACAGGGGGACGCCGGGGAGCTGTTTTTT	CASRWGQGDAGELFF
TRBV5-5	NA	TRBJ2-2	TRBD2	TGTGCCAGCAGACCTACTCGCGGGGGGGCCGGCGGGGAGCTGTTTTTT	CASRPTRGGAGGELFF
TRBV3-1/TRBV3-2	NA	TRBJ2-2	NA	TGTGCCAGCAGCCCCAATCCGACAGGTATGACCGGGGAGCTGTTTTTT	CASSPNPTGMTGELFF
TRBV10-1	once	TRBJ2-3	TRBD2	TGCGCCAGCAGTGCGCGGGGGGACGTCACAGATACGCAGTATTTT	CASSARGDVTDTQYF
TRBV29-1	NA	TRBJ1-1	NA	TGCAGCGTTGAAGGACAGTTGAACACTGAAGCTTTCTTT	CSVEGQLNTEAFF
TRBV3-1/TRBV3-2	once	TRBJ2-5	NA	TGTGCCAGCAGCCAAGATCAGGAGACCCAGTACTTC	CASSQDQETQYF
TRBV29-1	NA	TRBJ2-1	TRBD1	TGCAGCGTTGACTGGACAGGGGTCAATGAGCAGTTCTTC	CSVDWTGVNEQFF
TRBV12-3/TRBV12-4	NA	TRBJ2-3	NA	TGTGCCAGCAGTTTATACACAGATACGCAGTATTTT	CASSLYTDTQYF
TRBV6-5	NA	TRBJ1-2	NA	TGTGCCAGCAGCGGGAGAGGGAATGGCTACACCTTC	CASSGRGNGYTF
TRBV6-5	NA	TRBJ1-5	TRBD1	TGTGCCAGCAGTCCAGGACAGGGCAATCAGCCCCAGCATTTT	CASSPGQGNQPQHF
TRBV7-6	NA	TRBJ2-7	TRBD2	TGTGCCAGCAGCCATGGAGCTAGCGGCTCCTACGAGCAGTACTTC	CASSHGASGSYEQYF
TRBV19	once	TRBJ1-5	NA	TGTGCCAGTAGCTCCGGGGGGGGCAATCAGCCCCAGCATTTT	CASSSGGGNQPQHF